This entry lists 5 T cell receptor beta chains sequenced from one sample in a study of T cells in Graves' hyperthyroidism and ophthalmopathy (dated by TCRdb to between 2018 and 2021). Receptor libraries were prepared by multiplex PCR. The listed sequencing device is Illumina HiSeq 2000. TCR beta CDR3 regions were amplified from RNA transcripts. The TCR CDR3 was subjected to a first round of RT-PCR using the HTBI primer set and the Qiagen OneStep RT-PCR kit. TCRdb ran its own pipeline on the public reads, namely fastp trimming at Q25 and MiXCR clone calling, and kept in-frame beta chains. Each entry merges the rows of one CDR3 protein and shows their most common DNA and genes. For this sample there are about 400,000 distinct CDR3 sequences; over 12% appear just once. Of the sample, under 25% is held by the ten largest clones. The sequenced sample consisted of blood. The receptor source for this set is an older woman with Graves' ophthalmopathy.

The V gene is TRBV20-1, the J gene TRBJ2-3; D is undetermined. The V gene lost 5 bases and the J gene lost 1 base, with 7 bases spanning the gap. Germline values: CDR1 DFQATT, CDR2 SNEGSKA (reference sequence). This CDR3 is built from 12 residues. CDR3 bases: TGCAGTGCTCCTATCCGCACAGATACGCAGTATTTT. Translating gives CSAPIRTDTQYF.

This clonotype was seen at least ten times. This sequence joins TRBV6-2 or TRBV6-3 and TRBJ2-2; 8 positions agree with TRBD1. Germline V lookup: CDR1 MNHEY, CDR2 SVGEGT. V was clipped by 2 bases and J by 5 bases; unmatched bases: 13. The length of the CDR3 is 18 residues. The CDR3 spells CASSYQQDRVDGTGELFF. In nucleotides, the CDR3 is TGTGCCAGCAGTTACCAACAGGACAGGGTGGATGGAACCGGGGAGCTGTTTTTT.

This clonotype came up many times. CDR3 loop: CASSYQTGGRDEQYF. The CDR3 nucleotides read TGTGCCAGCAGTTACCAGACAGGGGGCCGGGACGAGCAGTACTTC. The rearrangement links TRBV6-5 to TRBJ2-7; 10 bases line up with TRBD1. The CDR3 covers 15 residues. V shed 2 bases, J shed 5 bases, and the junction held 6 bases outside the gene matches. CDR1 MNHEY and CDR2 SVGAGI come from the germline V gene.

This clonotype was picked up many times. The genes are TRBV4-1 and TRBJ1-1; D ambiguous. Germline loops: CDR1 MGHRA, CDR2 YSYEKL. With 4 bases removed from V and 3 bases from J, the gap between germline ends came to 9 bases. CDR3 size: 13 residues. CDR3 nucleotide sequence: TGCGCCAGCAGCCGCCTAGCAGACACTGAAGCTTTCTTT. Translation: CASSRLADTEAFF.

This clonotype was recorded many times. The chain carries TRBV28 and TRBJ2-1; tentative D call: TRBD2 (5 bases). The CDR3 runs to 17 residues. V was clipped by 5 bases and J by 9 bases, with 26 bases between them. Germline loops: CDR1 MDHEN, CDR2 SYDVKM. CDR3 bases: TGTGCCAGCAGTGCCGAAACCCGGGGTAGAGGTTTCGGTGAGCAGTTCTTC. Its protein product is CASSAETRGRGFGEQFF.